The 10 T cell receptor beta chains listed next were all sequenced from one sample in a study of blood T cell repertoires in COVID-19. Sequencing used immunoSEQ multiplex PCR; TCRdb keeps in-frame clones, though not all of them. This sample yields over 250,000 clones, of which around nine tenths are seen a single time; about 9.8% belongs to the top ten. The sequencing input was peripheral blood. These receptors were collected from a man aged 35 to 55 who had recovered from COVID-19.

The chain has TRBV2 and TRBJ2-7; 7 bases agree with TRBD2. The CDR3 loop spans 14 amino acids. The germline gives CDR1 SNHLY, CDR2 FYNNEI. J lost 3 bases, V lost 6 bases, and 8 bases had no gene match. This CDR3 is CASSVTSSNYEQYF. CDR3 DNA: TGTGCCAGCAGCGTGACTAGCTCCAACTACGAGCAGTACTTC.

The genes are TRBV5-3 and TRBJ1-3, with 8 bases aligning to TRBD1. Being an ORF, TRBV5-3 has a function that is uncertain. Losses at the gene ends were 0 bases for V and 4 bases for J; bases not matched to a gene: 6. There are 16 residues in the CDR3. The CDR3, as DNA: TGTGCCAGAAGCTTGGCCGGACAGGGAGGAGGAAACACCATATATTTT. This translates into CARSLAGQGGGNTIYF.

V is TRBV7-9 and J is TRBJ2-7, with 8 bases fitting TRBD2. Germline V CDR1 and CDR2: SEHNR, FQNEAQ (reference sequence). The CDR3 spans 16 residues. Germline trimming cut 2 bases from V and 2 bases from J; bases unmatched to any gene: 8. CDR3 sequence reads: CASSLNSAGGTYEQYF. CDR3 DNA: TGTGCCAGCAGCTTAAATTCGGCGGGAGGTACCTACGAGCAGTACTTC.

The V call is TRBV4-1, the J call TRBJ2-1; D uncertain. Germline V gives CDR1 MGHRA, CDR2 YSYEKL. V lost 0 bases and J lost 7, with 13 bases in between. This CDR3 is built from 15 residues. CDR3 in DNA: TGCGCCAGCAGCCAAGAAGGCCCGGGTAGGAATGAGCAGTTCTTC. Translation: CASSQEGPGRNEQFF.

The chain joins TRBV4-1 to TRBJ2-1, with 9 bases that match TRBD2. Germline trimming cut 4 bases from V and 9 bases from J; bases unmatched to any gene: 7. The CDR3 sequence is 14 residues long. The germline gives CDR1 MGHRA, CDR2 YSYEKL. In DNA, the CDR3 is TGCGCCAGCAGCCTCGGGCGGGGGGGGCGTGAGCAGTTCTTC. Encoded protein: CASSLGRGGREQFF.

CDR3 bases: TGCGCCAGCAGCTTGCGGTCCGAGCAGTACTTC. This translates into CASSLRSEQYF. This chain uses TRBV5-1 with TRBJ2-7; D gene unclear. Germline CDR1 and CDR2: SGHRS and YFSETQ. V lost 1 base and J lost 6, with 5 bases in between. The CDR3 consists of 11 residues.

V gene TRBV10-2 combines with J gene TRBJ2-5; 9 nucleotides align to TRBD2. CDR3 length: 19 amino acids. Germline-derived CDR1 and CDR2 are WSHSY and SAAADI. Losses at the gene ends were 6 bases for V and 3 bases for J; bases not matched to a gene: 20. The CDR3 DNA reads TGCGCCAGCAGCGCCATCCAGCGGGGGGCCCCCCGAGCCAAAGAGACCCAGTACTTC. Its translation is CASSAIQRGAPRAKETQYF.

This chain links TRBV5-1 with TRBJ2-1, with 13 bases that match TRBD2. J gave up 0 bases and V 10 bases, and 10 bases lay outside the gene matches. Germline CDR1 reads SGHRS; CDR2 reads YFSETQ. The CDR3 contains 17 residues. CDR3 sequence (DNA): TGCGCCTGCACCGGGACTAGCGGGACTAACTCCTACAATGAGCAGTTCTTC. It is translated as CACTGTSGTNSYNEQFF.

The chain couples TRBV5-6 to TRBJ2-7; D perhaps matches TRBD1 (6 bases). Germline CDR1 SGHDT, CDR2 YYEEEE. CDR3 length: 15 residues. V shed 0 bases and J shed 7 bases, with 17 bases lying between them. CDR3 amino acids: CASSLANGRGGEQYF. The CDR3 nucleotides are TGTGCCAGCAGCTTGGCCAACGGCAGGGGTGGTGAGCAGTACTTC.

This rearrangement joins TRBV9 to TRBJ2-1; D might be TRBD2 (5 bases). CDR1 and CDR2 from the germline V gene are SGDLS and YYNGEE. The CDR3 contains 14 residues. Trimming removed 0 bases from V and 7 bases from J, with 11 bases in between. CDR3 protein: CASSVVAGVNEQFF. CDR3 bases: TGTGCCAGCAGCGTAGTGGCGGGCGTGAATGAGCAGTTCTTC.